This T cell receptor (beta chain) was profiled in a study of CD8+CD57+ T cells in acquired aplastic anemia. The study profiled TCR beta VDJ and CDR3 using genomic DNA as template. TCRdb used MiXCR to reprocess the reads, holding one entry per CDR3 protein. Found here are over 150,000 distinct CDR3 sequences, 48% of them singletons; the top ten hold roughly 13%. The ends were cut back, 2 bases at V and 10 bases at J, with 17 bases in the middle. CDR3 size: 14 residues. Germline V gene data show CDR1 as GTSNPN and CDR2 as SVGIG (reference sequence). The patients chosen for sequencing had shown expansion of CD8+CD57+ cells (detected by flow cytometry). The patients, all of them, had severe acquired aplastic anemia. Sampling of blood occurred while the patients had still received no therapy.

Specimen: sorted CD4+, CD8+, or CD8+CD57+ T cells (not recorded which) from PBMCs. The J gene is TRBJ2-2, the V gene TRBV30; TRBD2 is a possible D gene (5 bases). The receptor was isolated from a human donor with aplastic anemia. In DNA form, the CDR3 reads TGTGCCTGGAGTAAGGACGGAGGAAGGGTGGAGCTGTTTTTT. Residues: CAWSKDGGRVELFF.